These 29 T cell receptor beta chains came from one sample sequenced in a study of T-cell memory formation after mild COVID-19. TCRdb re-derived calls from the 5' RACE reads in MiXCR, one entry per CDR3 protein. The top ten hold around 12% of the sample, which has roughly 600,000 distinct CDR3 sequences, more than 15% seen once. Sample: PBMCs or a T cell subset sorted from them (not recorded which). Receptors were obtained from an adult woman who had mild COVID-19 (a few samples of this study predate the infection). Cell type and time point are not known.

The chain employs TRBV7-9 and TRBJ2-2; D perhaps matches TRBD2 (6 bases). The CDR3 is made up of 15 amino acids. Trimming removed 3 bases from V and 1 base from J, with 9 bases in between. CDR1 and CDR2 from the germline V gene are SEHNR and FQNEAQ (reference sequence). The CDR3 bases are TGTGCCAGCAGCTTTCGGGGGAAGAACACCGGGGAGCTGTTTTTT. Protein sequence: CASSFRGKNTGELFF.

The chain carries TRBV2 and TRBJ2-1, with D possibly TRBD2 on 6 matching bases. CDR1 is SNHLY and CDR2 is FYNNEI in the germline V gene. This CDR3 spans 12 amino acids. Trimming cost V 6 bases and J 12 bases, with 15 bases left between them. In nucleotides, the CDR3 is TGTGCCAGCAGGGAATTGGGACTTTGGCAGTTCTTC. This codes for CASRELGLWQFF. Looking up the rest from reference TRBV2 and TRBJ2-1 gives the full variable domain: EPEVTQTPSHQVTQMGQEVILRCVPISNHLYFYWYRQILGQKVEFLVSFYNNEISEKSEIFDDQFSVERPDGSNFTLKIRSTKLEDSAMYFCASRELGLWQFFGPGTRLTVL.

The chain links TRBV12-3 or TRBV12-4 to TRBJ2-7, with D maybe TRBD2 (6 bases). V was shortened by 6 bases and J by 1 base, with 16 bases between the two germline ends. The CDR3 consists of 15 residues. The CDR3 here is CASSHRGAASYEQYF. CDR3 sequence (DNA): TGTGCCAGCAGCCACCGCGGGGCAGCGTCCTACGAGCAGTACTTC.

This clonotype has more than one count but fewer than ten. The chain employs TRBV5-1 and TRBJ1-1; D is possibly TRBD1 (5 bases). CDR1 is SGHRS and CDR2 is YFSETQ in the germline V gene. The CDR3 length is 15 residues. Trimming removed 6 bases at V and 6 bases at J, with 21 bases between. The CDR3 spells CASKGGTGRIPEAFF. CDR3 DNA: TGCGCCAGCAAGGGCGGGACGGGGAGGATCCCTGAAGCTTTCTTT.

The chain's CDR3 is CSASPLAGFHEQYF. The CDR3, as DNA: TGCAGTGCTAGTCCACTAGCGGGCTTCCACGAGCAGTACTTC. V is TRBV20-1 and J is TRBJ2-7; 9 bases align to TRBD2. CDR3 length: 14 amino acids. Unmatched junction bases numbered 8, after V lost 3 bases and J lost 5 bases. Germline lookup yields CDR1 DFQATT and CDR2 SNEGSKA (reference sequence).

The genes are TRBV5-1 and TRBJ2-5; tentatively, D is TRBD1 or TRBD2 (5 bases each). CDR1 and CDR2 (germline): SGHRS, YFSETQ. This CDR3 region has 16 residues. V gave up 2 bases and J gave up 5 bases, with 19 bases separating them. CDR3 in amino acids: CASSLTPGPSPETQYF. CDR3 bases: TGCGCCAGCAGCTTAACGCCGGGACCGTCCCCGGAGACCCAGTACTTC.

The chain joins TRBV6-4 to TRBJ2-3; 14 positions match TRBD2. Per the germline V gene, CDR1 is MRHNA and CDR2 is SNTAGT. Germline trimming cut 3 bases from V and 5 bases from J; bases unmatched to any gene: 1. CDR3 length equals 15 residues. The CDR3 nucleotides are TGTGCCAGCAGTGAGGGGACTAGCGGGAGAGATACGCAGTATTTT. This gives the protein CASSEGTSGRDTQYF.

This clonotype was picked up a small number of times. The chain couples TRBV10-3 to TRBJ2-1; TRBD1 might be the D (6 bases). V lost 7 bases and J 4 bases, leaving 14 bases between the germline ends. The CDR3 runs to 14 residues. Per the germline V gene, CDR1 is ENHRY and CDR2 is SYGVKD. The CDR3 sequence: CAINADSLYNEQFF. CDR3 nucleotides: TGTGCCATCAACGCGGACAGCTTGTACAATGAGCAGTTCTTC.

In DNA form, the CDR3 reads TGCAGCGTTGACGGGGCGGGTGGGGGCACAGATACGCAGTATTTT. It is translated as CSVDGAGGGTDTQYF. This chain uses TRBV29-1 with TRBJ2-3, with D possibly called TRBD1 or TRBD2 (5 bases each). This CDR3 contains 15 residues. Trimming took off 3 bases at V and 1 base at J, with 14 bases between the two ends. Germline V CDR1 and CDR2: SQVTM, ANQGSEA.

The chain links TRBV27 to TRBJ2-7, with 9 bases aligning to TRBD2. From germline, CDR1 is MNHEY and CDR2 SMNVEV (reference sequence). This CDR3 has 13 residues. The V segment lost 6 bases and the J segment 6 bases; nucleotides outside the gene matches: 6. CDR3 DNA: TGTGCCAGCAGACTAGCGGGCGGGTCCGAGCAGTACTTC. This codes for CASRLAGGSEQYF.

This clonotype has ten or more counts. The J gene is TRBJ2-3, the V gene TRBV23-1; 11 positions match TRBD1. TRBV23-1 is an ORF; its function is uncertain. This CDR3 region has 16 residues. V shed 7 bases, J shed 4 bases, and the junction held 10 bases outside the gene matches. CDR3 loop: CASTRGQGACADTQYF. The CDR3 nucleotides read TGCGCCAGCACCAGAGGACAGGGGGCCTGTGCAGATACGCAGTATTTT.

In this sample, this clonotype turned up many times. The chain is built from TRBV7-2 and TRBJ2-5; D is possibly TRBD2 (5 bases). CDR1 is SGHTA and CDR2 is FQGNSA in the germline V gene. The CDR3 extends over 13 amino acids. V gave up 2 bases and J gave up 4 bases, with 8 bases separating them. The CDR3 nucleotides read TGTGCCAGCAGCTTACGCGGGCGAGAGACCCAGTACTTC. Translation: CASSLRGRETQYF.

This rearrangement joins TRBV20-1 to TRBJ2-4; 7 nucleotides match TRBD2. The junction had 2 bases not matched to a gene; V was cut back by 3 bases and J by 9 bases. The CDR3 is 11 amino acids. Germline lookup yields CDR1 DFQATT and CDR2 SNEGSKA (reference sequence). CDR3 region: CSARSGGIQYF. CDR3 in DNA: TGCAGTGCTAGGTCGGGAGGCATTCAGTACTTC.

The chain combines TRBV18 with TRBJ2-7; possibly TRBD2 for D (5 bases). V lost 3 bases, J lost 2 bases, and 8 bases lay in between. The CDR3 spans 13 residues. CDR1 is KGHSH, CDR2 LQKENI, per germline. DNA of the CDR3: TGTGCCAGCTCACCCCCGGGAACCTACGAGCAGTACTTC. Translating it yields CASSPPGTYEQYF.

The chain uses TRBV12-3 or TRBV12-4 and TRBJ1-3; D is ambiguous. CDR3 length equals 13 residues. V dropped 5 bases and J dropped 1 base, with 6 bases sitting between them. The CDR3 nucleotides read TGTGCCAGCAGTATGTATTCTGGAAACACCATATATTTT. Its protein is CASSMYSGNTIYF.

This clonotype was seen a few times. The CDR3 bases are TGTGCCAGCAGCAGAGGACTAGCGGGATGGGCCGGGGAGCTGTTTTTT. Its translation: CASSRGLAGWAGELFF. The rearrangement joins TRBV25-1 to TRBJ2-2; 12 nucleotides align to TRBD2. Germline V gives CDR1 MGHDK, CDR2 SYGVNS. The length of the CDR3 is 16 residues. J lost 6 bases, V lost 6 bases, and 8 bases had no gene match.

This clonotype was seen at least ten times. As DNA, the CDR3 is TGCAGCGTTGTAAGACAGGGGTTCAATGAGCAGTTCTTC. This gives the protein CSVVRQGFNEQFF. The chain carries TRBV29-1 and TRBJ2-1, with 8 bases lining up with TRBD1. V gave up 4 bases and J gave up 6 bases; unmatched junction bases: 5. CDR1 is SQVTM and CDR2 is ANQGSEA in the germline V gene. The CDR3 is 13 residues long.

The rearrangement uses TRBV6-1 and TRBJ2-7; no definite D call. The CDR3 loop spans 13 amino acids. Germline V gives CDR1 MNHNS, CDR2 SASEGT. V lost 4 bases and J lost 6, with 13 bases in between. CDR3 in amino acids: CASSAAGLGEQYF. Here the CDR3 DNA reads TGTGCCAGCAGTGCGGCCGGGCTGGGCGAGCAGTACTTC.

The chain joins TRBV29-1 to TRBJ2-7; the D gene is possibly TRBD1 (6 bases). Germline loops: CDR1 SQVTM, CDR2 ANQGSEA. The CDR3 runs 13 residues. V was pared by 5 bases and J by 0 bases, with 11 bases between. CDR3 loop: CSVCTGSSYEQYF. CDR3 bases: TGCAGCGTTTGTACAGGGAGCTCCTACGAGCAGTACTTC.

The table lists this clonotype with a few counts. V and J are TRBV20-1 and TRBJ2-6, with a tentative D call TRBD1 (6 bases). Trimming took 3 bases from V and 3 from J, leaving 12 bases between them. CDR1 is DFQATT and CDR2 is SNEGSKA in the germline V gene (reference sequence). The CDR3 runs 15 residues. The CDR3 nucleotides are TGCAGTGCTAGGGGGGCAGGGTATGGGGCCAACGTCCTGACTTTC. Translated: CSARGAGYGANVLTF.

The chain has TRBV5-5 and TRBJ2-3; TRBD2 matches 7 bases. The CDR3 runs to 14 residues. Germline loops: CDR1 SGHKS, CDR2 YYEKEE (reference sequence). V shed 4 bases, J shed 1 base, and the junction held 3 bases outside the gene matches. DNA of the CDR3: TGTGCCAGCAGCACTAGCGTAGGCACAGATACGCAGTATTTT. Encoded protein: CASSTSVGTDTQYF.

This clonotype was counted ten times or more. V is TRBV9 and J is TRBJ2-2; TRBD2 agrees at 8 bases. This CDR3 is built from 15 residues. Trimming took 4 bases from V and 2 from J; bases not matched to a gene: 4. In germline, CDR1 is SGDLS, CDR2 YYNGEE. The CDR3 nucleotides are TGTGCCAGCAGCCCGGTAGCGGGAAACACCGGGGAGCTGTTTTTT. Its protein is CASSPVAGNTGELFF.

J is TRBJ2-3 and V is TRBV18; 11 bases map to TRBD1. Germline CDR1 and CDR2: KGHSH and LQKENI. The CDR3 consists of 16 residues. With V trimmed by 4 bases and J by 5 bases, 8 bases remained unmatched. In DNA, the CDR3 is TGTGCCAGCTCACGGACAGGGGGCGCCGGAGGAGATACGCAGTATTTT. Translation gives CASSRTGGAGGDTQYF.

The rearrangement uses TRBV24-1 and TRBJ2-5, with D perhaps matching TRBD2 (6 bases). Germline lookup yields CDR1 KGHDR and CDR2 SFDVKD. The V end was cut by 2 bases, the J end by 3 bases, with 6 bases between. The CDR3 is made up of 13 amino acids. CDR3 loop: CATSDWGEETQYF. CDR3 coding DNA: TGTGCCACCAGTGATTGGGGGGAAGAGACCCAGTACTTC.

The table lists this clonotype with many counts. The chain couples TRBV5-1 to TRBJ2-5; the match to TRBD1 covers 9 bases. The CDR3 contains 14 residues. Per the germline V gene, CDR1 is SGHRS and CDR2 is YFSETQ. V was pared by 4 bases and J by 4 bases, with 5 bases of the junction left unmatched. For the CDR3, the DNA is TGCGCCAGCAGCGGGACAGGGTTCGGAGAGACCCAGTACTTC. It encodes CASSGTGFGETQYF. The full variable domain, completed using reference TRBV5-1 and TRBJ2-5, is KAGVTQTPRYLIKTRGQQVTLSCSPISGHRSVSWYQQTPGQGLQFLFEYFSETQRNKGNFPGRFSGRQFSNSRSEMNVSTLELGDSALYLCASSGTGFGETQYFGPGTRLLVL.

The chain recombines TRBV11-2 with TRBJ2-5; no clear D. The CDR3 sequence is 16 residues long. V was trimmed by 1 base and J by 3 bases, leaving 15 bases between them. The germline V gene encodes CDR1 SGHAT and CDR2 FQNNGV. The CDR3 here is CASSLGFQQPKETQYF. CDR3 in DNA: TGTGCCAGCAGCTTAGGATTTCAACAACCAAAAGAGACCCAGTACTTC.

This chain connects TRBV2 to TRBJ2-7; TRBD2 aligns across 7 bases. Per germline, CDR1 SNHLY and CDR2 FYNNEI. With 2 bases clipped from V and 12 bases from J, the junction kept 10 bases outside the gene matches. The CDR3 runs to 13 residues. CDR3 in DNA: TGTGCCAGCAGTGAACTAGCGGAGCCTTCGGGGTACTTC. This sequence encodes CASSELAEPSGYF.

The chain has TRBV6-5 and TRBJ2-1; TRBD2 agrees at 7 bases. V was pared by 4 bases and J by 4 bases, with 10 bases of the junction left unmatched. The CDR3 extends over 16 amino acids. Per the germline V gene, CDR1 is MNHEY and CDR2 is SVGAGI. In DNA form, the CDR3 reads TGTGCCAGCAGTTCCGGGGGGTCTAGCGGATACAATGAGCAGTTCTTC. It translates to CASSSGGSSGYNEQFF.

The V call is TRBV7-9, the J call TRBJ2-1; 9 positions agree with TRBD1. The germline CDR1 and CDR2 sequences are SEHNR and FQNEAQ (reference sequence). This CDR3 has 19 residues. Trimming removed 4 bases from V and 7 bases from J; junction bases left unmatched: 20. This CDR3 reads CASSSSGQGRSGEWNEQFF. CDR3 nucleotides: TGTGCCAGCAGCTCGTCGGGACAGGGAAGAAGTGGAGAGTGGAATGAGCAGTTCTTC.